This T cell receptor (beta chain) was found in a study of blood T cell repertoires in COVID-19. Only in-frame clones appear in the TCRdb table, and some are missing; sequencing was by immunoSEQ multiplex PCR. The sample holds roughly 54,000 clones, 70% to 90% seen once. From germline, CDR1 is MNHNY and CDR2 SVGAGI (reference sequence). The CDR3 runs to 14 residues. Trimming stripped 2 bases from V and 2 bases from J, with 8 bases between. The sample comprised peripheral blood. V gene TRBV6-6 combines with J gene TRBJ2-3, with D tentatively TRBD1 (5 bases). The TCR comes from a human donor in a cohort sampled during active COVID-19. The chain's CDR3 is CASSYDRYTDTQYF. The CDR3, as DNA: TGTGCCAGCAGTTACGACAGATACACAGATACGCAGTATTTT.